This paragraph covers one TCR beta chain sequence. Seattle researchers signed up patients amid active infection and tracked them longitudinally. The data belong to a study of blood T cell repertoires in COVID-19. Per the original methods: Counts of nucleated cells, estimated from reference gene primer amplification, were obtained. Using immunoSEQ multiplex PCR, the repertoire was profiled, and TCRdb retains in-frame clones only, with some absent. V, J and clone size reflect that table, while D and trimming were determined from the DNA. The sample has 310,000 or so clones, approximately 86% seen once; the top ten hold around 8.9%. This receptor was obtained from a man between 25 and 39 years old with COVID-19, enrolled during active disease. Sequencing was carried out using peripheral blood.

CDR3 sequence (DNA): TGTGCCAGCAGCCAAGCAGCGGGAGCGCGTTATACGCAGTATTTT. It encodes CASSQAAGARYTQYF. The rearrangement joins TRBV3-1 (or the pseudogene TRBV3-2) to TRBJ2-3; 8 nucleotides match TRBD2. Germline V lookup: CDR1 LGHDT, CDR2 YNNKEL (reference sequence). V gave up 1 base and J gave up 7 bases; unmatched junction bases: 7. The CDR3 extends over 15 amino acids.